Each of the 2 T cell receptor beta chains below was sequenced from the same sample in a study of beta chain features in type 1 diabetes. All of the isolated RNA was reverse transcribed, so expressed TCRB transcripts were sequenced. TCRdb's copy holds only in-frame clones and misses some; the assay was immunoSEQ multiplex PCR. The table includes some 300,000 clones, under 8.5% detected once. Source material: central memory CD4+ T cells from blood. These receptors all stem from a woman aged 18-30 years in good health.

In its sample, this clone was seen many times. The rearrangement uses TRBV7-9 and TRBJ2-7; D uncertain. V was trimmed by 1 base and J by 0 bases, leaving 4 bases between them. The CDR3 is 13 residues long. In germline, CDR1 is SEHNR, CDR2 FQNEAQ (reference sequence). The CDR3 DNA sequence: TGTGCCAGCAGCTTAGACAGCTCCTACGAGCAGTACGTC. It is translated as CASSLDSSYEQYV.

This clone was seen only a few times. V is TRBV19 and J is TRBJ1-2; D is uncertain. Per the germline V gene, CDR1 is LNHDA and CDR2 is SQIVND (reference sequence). The CDR3 sequence is 13 residues long. Trimming removed 2 bases from V and 8 bases from J, with 12 bases in between. CDR3: CASSIQDLGGYTF. CDR3 DNA: TGTGCCAGTAGTATACAGGATCTGGGAGGCTACACCTTC. The full variable domain, in which reference TRBV19 and TRBJ1-2 provide the parts outside the CDR3, is DGGITQSPKYLFRKEGQNVTLSCEQNLNHDAMYWYRQDPGQGLRLIYYSQIVNDFQKGDIAEGYSVSREKKESFPLTVTSAQKNPTAFYLCASSIQDLGGYTFGSGTRLTVV.